The sequence of this T cell receptor (beta chain) was determined in a study of cytomegalovirus exposure and HLA in healthy donors. Whole-study findings and limits: In vitro checks showed that three CMV-associated chains really do target CMV antigens. The study flagged roughly 150 TCR beta chains as cytomegalovirus-associated.

Repertoires were generated with immunoSEQ multiplex PCR, while TCRdb's copy carries only in-frame clones and drops some. The sample yields more than 130,000 clones, around 90% seen once. As for this clone: As yet, its antigen is unknown.

The CDR3 spans 14 residues. V lost 4 bases, J lost 3 bases, and 11 bases lay in between. CDR1 SGHNT and CDR2 YENEEA come from the germline V gene. This clonotype was obtained from a young woman in good health and CMV-seropositive. What was sequenced was PBMCs. The rearrangement uses TRBV11-3 and TRBJ2-3; D not certain. This CDR3 reads CASSSASRTDTQYF. CDR3 bases: TGTGCCAGCAGCTCCGCGTCGAGGACAGATACGCAGTATTTT.